This is a list of T cell receptor beta chains from one sample in a study of ipilimumab plus nivolumab after autologous stem cell transplantation. Produced via immunoSEQ multiplex PCR; TCRdb's table is partial and in-frame only. The data contain about 22,000 clones, around 80% of them singletons. The material was PBMCs, obtained in a trial of ipilimumab plus nivolumab as post-transplant consolidation. These receptors came from a male donor with diffuse large B-cell lymphoma. CDR3s include the opening cysteine and the closing phenylalanine or tryptophan. A D gene is named only where the DNA matches it firmly. A row's size may be missing; if present it is once, few, many or a size class.

abundance: NA
j_gene: TRBJ2-1
v_gene: TRBV7-6
d_gene: TRBD1
CDR3aa: CASSPRDRASSYNEQFF
CDR3nt: TGTGCCAGCAGCCCCCGGGACAGGGCTAGCTCCTACAATGAGCAGTTCTTC

abundance: NA
j_gene: TRBJ2-7
v_gene: TRBV27
d_gene: NA
CDR3aa: CASSLIARTPTYEQYF
CDR3nt: TGTGCCAGCAGTTTAATTGCCAGGACACCCACCTACGAGCAGTACTTC

abundance: once
j_gene: TRBJ1-2
v_gene: TRBV6-5
d_gene: TRBD1
CDR3aa: CASSSLGTGGRNGYTF
CDR3nt: TGTGCCAGCAGTTCCCTCGGGACAGGGGGCAGGAATGGCTACACCTTC

abundance: NA
j_gene: TRBJ1-2
v_gene: TRBV18
d_gene: NA
CDR3aa: CASSPREQGSADGYTF
CDR3nt: TGTGCCAGCTCACCACGGGAGCAGGGGTCCGCGGATGGCTACACCTTC

abundance: NA
j_gene: TRBJ2-5
v_gene: TRBV7-2
d_gene: TRBD2
CDR3aa: CASSSGASGGPGETQYF
CDR3nt: TGTGCCAGCAGCTCCGGGGCTAGCGGGGGCCCCGGAGAGACCCAGTACTTC

abundance: NA
j_gene: TRBJ2-2
v_gene: TRBV28
d_gene: TRBD2
CDR3aa: CASTPSGGANTGELFF
CDR3nt: TGTGCCAGCACCCCTAGCGGGGGGGCGAACACCGGGGAGCTGTTTTTT

abundance: NA
j_gene: TRBJ2-5
v_gene: TRBV5-4
d_gene: NA
CDR3aa: CASSSPQEIQETQYF
CDR3nt: TGTGCCAGCAGCTCACCGCAGGAGATCCAAGAGACCCAGTACTTC

abundance: once
j_gene: TRBJ1-5
v_gene: TRBV7-2
d_gene: TRBD1
CDR3aa: CASSFGQGGNQPQHF
CDR3nt: TGTGCCAGCAGCTTTGGACAGGGTGGGAATCAGCCCCAGCATTTT

abundance: NA
j_gene: TRBJ1-1
v_gene: TRBV5-1
d_gene: NA
CDR3aa: CASSLSGGAKVFEAFF
CDR3nt: TGCGCCAGCAGCTTGTCGGGGGGCGCAAAGGTTTTTGAAGCTTTCTTT

abundance: once
j_gene: TRBJ1-4
v_gene: TRBV5-1
d_gene: NA
CDR3aa: CASSLNGGRGEKLFF
CDR3nt: TGCGCCAGCAGCTTGAATGGGGGCCGGGGTGAAAAACTGTTTTTT

abundance: NA
j_gene: TRBJ1-1
v_gene: TRBV5-1
d_gene: TRBD1
CDR3aa: CASSSEQGAWNTEAFF
CDR3nt: TGCGCCAGCAGCTCGGAACAGGGGGCTTGGAACACTGAAGCTTTCTTT

abundance: NA
j_gene: TRBJ1-1
v_gene: TRBV2
d_gene: NA
CDR3aa: CASMGERNTEAFF
CDR3nt: TGTGCCAGCATGGGAGAGAGGAACACTGAAGCTTTCTTT

abundance: few
j_gene: TRBJ1-5
v_gene: TRBV28
d_gene: NA
CDR3aa: CATKIQGSNQPQHF
CDR3nt: TGTGCCACCAAGATCCAGGGGAGCAATCAGCCCCAGCATTTT

abundance: NA
j_gene: TRBJ2-2
v_gene: TRBV7-2
d_gene: TRBD1
CDR3aa: CASSPKDRVNTGELFF
CDR3nt: TGTGCCAGCAGCCCCAAGGACAGGGTTAACACCGGGGAGCTGTTTTTT

abundance: once
j_gene: TRBJ2-7
v_gene: TRBV11-2
d_gene: NA
CDR3aa: CASRLNTGYEQYF
CDR3nt: TGTGCCAGCAGATTAAACACGGGATACGAGCAGTACTTC

abundance: NA
j_gene: TRBJ2-5
v_gene: TRBV5-1
d_gene: NA
CDR3aa: CASSLPGAFTRETQYF
CDR3nt: TGCGCCAGCAGCTTGCCGGGGGCCTTTACGCGAGAGACCCAGTACTTC

abundance: NA
j_gene: TRBJ1-1
v_gene: TRBV21-1
d_gene: NA
CDR3aa: CASSKARATTEAFF
CDR3nt: TGTGCCAGCAGCAAAGCCAGGGCTACCACTGAAGCTTTCTTT

abundance: NA
j_gene: TRBJ2-6
v_gene: TRBV18
d_gene: NA
CDR3aa: CASSSGPSGANVLTF
CDR3nt: TGTGCCAGCTCCTCTGGGCCTTCCGGGGCCAACGTCCTGACTTTC

abundance: NA
j_gene: TRBJ2-7
v_gene: TRBV19
d_gene: TRBD2
CDR3aa: CASRMQVTSGSYEQYF
CDR3nt: TGTGCCAGTAGAATGCAGGTGACTAGCGGTTCCTACGAGCAGTACTTC

abundance: few
j_gene: TRBJ2-5
v_gene: TRBV4-1
d_gene: NA
CDR3aa: CASSHTPGKTGQETQYF
CDR3nt: TGCGCCAGCAGCCACACCCCAGGGAAGACGGGCCAAGAGACCCAGTACTTC

abundance: once
j_gene: TRBJ1-3
v_gene: TRBV6-5
d_gene: NA
CDR3aa: CASWTPSGNTIYF
CDR3nt: TGTGCCAGCTGGACACCCTCTGGAAACACCATATATTTT

abundance: NA
j_gene: TRBJ2-5
v_gene: TRBV7-9
d_gene: NA
CDR3aa: CASSLEGGSGETQYF
CDR3nt: TGTGCCAGCAGCTTAGAAGGGGGATCGGGAGAGACCCAGTACTTC

abundance: NA
j_gene: TRBJ1-1
v_gene: TRBV4-1
d_gene: NA
CDR3aa: CASSQGWGNTEAFF
CDR3nt: TGCGCCAGCAGCCAAGGATGGGGGAACACTGAAGCTTTCTTT

abundance: NA
j_gene: TRBJ2-1
v_gene: TRBV5-1
d_gene: NA
CDR3aa: CATRGGARNEQFF
CDR3nt: TGCGCCACCCGAGGTGGGGCGCGGAATGAGCAGTTCTTC

abundance: NA
j_gene: TRBJ2-3
v_gene: TRBV4-1
d_gene: TRBD2
CDR3aa: CASSQKLAGGTHTQYF
CDR3nt: TGCGCCAGCAGCCAAAAACTAGCGGGGGGGACGCATACGCAGTATTTT

abundance: NA
j_gene: TRBJ2-7
v_gene: TRBV5-1
d_gene: TRBD1
CDR3aa: CASSSPGTGFYEQYF
CDR3nt: TGCGCCAGCAGCTCCCCCGGGACAGGGTTCTACGAGCAGTACTTC

abundance: NA
j_gene: TRBJ2-5
v_gene: TRBV2
d_gene: NA
CDR3aa: CASSGGATQQETQYF
CDR3nt: TGTGCCAGCAGTGGGGGGGCAACCCAGCAAGAGACCCAGTACTTC

abundance: few
j_gene: TRBJ1-4
v_gene: TRBV4-3
d_gene: NA
CDR3aa: CASSLRPGEKLFF
CDR3nt: TGCGCCAGCAGCCTCAGGCCCGGTGAAAAACTGTTTTTT